Presented here are 18 T cell receptor beta chains from one specimen sequenced in a study of T cell responses to AZD1222 COVID-19 vaccine. Sequencing was performed with immunoSEQ multiplex PCR; in TCRdb, only in-frame clones are kept and a portion is missing. Among about 85,000 clones listed, roughly 87% were seen once. This material consisted of peripheral blood, taken on day 0 of AZD1222 vaccination. Receptors were obtained from an adult in good health.

The V gene is TRBV5-8, the J gene TRBJ2-7, with D possibly being TRBD1 (5 bases). There are 17 residues in the CDR3. Germline CDR1 SGHTS, CDR2 YDEGEE. V was clipped by 0 bases and J by 0 bases, with 16 bases between them. This CDR3 reads CASSLDVGRASSYEQYF. The DNA of the CDR3 is TGTGCCAGCAGCTTGGATGTTGGCAGGGCCAGCTCCTACGAGCAGTACTTC.

This chain uses TRBV2 with TRBJ1-2; 10 bases align to TRBD1. CDR1 and CDR2 (germline): SNHLY, FYNNEI. J was trimmed by 4 bases and V by 5 bases; bases with no gene match: 4. The CDR3 covers 14 residues. CDR3 loop: CASSPGQGSYGYTF. CDR3 DNA sequence: TGTGCCAGCAGTCCGGGACAGGGGAGCTATGGCTACACCTTC.

This clone was observed a handful of times. This chain uses TRBV4-1 with TRBJ1-1; TRBD1 matches at 7 bases. The CDR3 spans 15 residues. In germline, CDR1 is MGHRA, CDR2 YSYEKL. V trimming: 5 bases; J trimming: 8 bases; junction bases outside the gene matches: 14. The CDR3 spells CASSSHRDRLTEAFF. Written as DNA, the CDR3 is TGCGCCAGCAGCTCCCACCGGGACAGACTCACGGAAGCTTTCTTT.

The rearrangement joins TRBV19 to TRBJ1-1, with 12 bases aligning to TRBD1. Trimming cost V 6 bases and J 4 bases; bases outside gene matches: 15. The CDR3 has 18 amino acids. Germline CDR1 reads LNHDA; CDR2 reads SQIVND (reference sequence). This CDR3 reads CASRGTGGAFLQTTEAFF. The CDR3 DNA sequence: TGTGCCAGTAGGGGGACAGGGGGCGCTTTTTTACAGACCACTGAAGCTTTCTTT.

The genes are TRBV7-2 and TRBJ1-6; D unclear. Germline CDR1 SGHTA, CDR2 FQGNSA. There are 19 residues in the CDR3. V lost 5 bases, J lost 0 bases, and 20 bases lay in between. The chain's CDR3 is CASSVSSRTASSYNSPLHF. DNA for the CDR3: TGTGCCAGCAGCGTCAGTTCCCGGACGGCTAGCTCCTATAATTCACCCCTCCACTTT.

The chain couples TRBV30 to TRBJ2-7; 8 bases agree with TRBD2. This CDR3 region has 14 residues. Germline CDR1 and CDR2: GTSNPN and SVGIG (reference sequence). J lost 3 bases, V lost 1 base, and 5 bases had no gene match. CDR3 DNA sequence: TGTGCCTGGAGTGCCGGGACTAGAAGCTACGAGCAGTACTTC. Amino acids: CAWSAGTRSYEQYF.

The V gene is TRBV13, the J gene TRBJ2-3, with unresolved D. CDR3 length: 14 amino acids. CDR1 is PRHDT, CDR2 FYEKMQ, per germline (reference sequence). Trimming left V 3 bases short and J 2 bases short, with 9 bases between. CDR3 in amino acids: CASSFRTITDTQYF. The DNA of the CDR3 is TGTGCCAGCAGCTTTCGCACTATCACAGATACGCAGTATTTT.

The chain joins TRBV4-3 to TRBJ2-3; 9 nucleotides match TRBD1. The ends lost 6 bases at V and 5 bases at J; junction bases unmatched: 9. Germline CDR1 reads LGHNA; CDR2 reads YSLEER. This CDR3 region has 15 residues. CDR3 sequence: CASSPRDREIDTQYF. The CDR3 DNA sequence: TGCGCCAGCAGTCCTCGGGACAGGGAAATAGATACGCAGTATTTT.

This clone appeared a single time. The rearrangement uses TRBV6-2 or TRBV6-3 and TRBJ2-1; 11 bases fit TRBD1. V lost 2 bases and J lost 5; bases outside the gene matches: 5. The CDR3 is 16 amino acids. The V gene's germline CDR1 is MNHEY and CDR2 SVGEGT. The CDR3 DNA sequence: TGTGCCAGCAGTTACCCCGGACAGGGGGCGGACAATGAGCAGTTCTTC. It is translated as CASSYPGQGADNEQFF.

J is TRBJ2-5 and V is TRBV5-4; 11 bases fit TRBD2. V shed 5 bases and J 5 bases; nucleotides not matched to a gene: 11. The CDR3 sequence is 16 residues long. Germline CDR1 reads SGHNT; CDR2 reads YYREEE (reference sequence). The CDR3 reads CASRSIELAGGETQYF. The DNA for the CDR3 is TGTGCCAGCAGATCGATCGAATTAGCGGGAGGGGAGACCCAGTACTTC.

The CDR3 region has the DNA TGTGCCAGCAGCTTGTTCCGGGGGAGAGACGATGAGCAGTTCTTC. Translation gives CASSLFRGRDDEQFF. The genes are TRBV5-4 and TRBJ2-1; a possible D gene is TRBD2 (6 bases). The CDR3 has 15 amino acids. CDR1 SGHNT and CDR2 YYREEE come from the germline V gene (reference sequence). Deletions cut 1 base from V and 8 bases from J, with 16 bases between.

In its sample, this clone was seen a few times. The chain uses TRBV5-1 and TRBJ1-1, with 9 bases matching TRBD1. The ends lost 4 bases at V and 1 base at J; junction bases unmatched: 11. Germline CDR1 reads SGHRS; CDR2 reads YFSETQ. The length of the CDR3 is 17 residues. CDR3: CASSLTGGRLGNTEAFF. In DNA form, the CDR3 reads TGCGCCAGCAGCCTGACAGGGGGTCGGTTGGGGAACACTGAAGCTTTCTTT.

The chain couples TRBV7-2 to TRBJ1-2; a possible D gene is TRBD1 (6 bases). The germline gives CDR1 SGHTA, CDR2 FQGNSA. Trimming removed 1 base from V and 8 bases from J, with 17 bases in between. There are 15 residues in the CDR3. CDR3 region: CASSLEGGISRGYTF. The CDR3, as DNA: TGTGCCAGCAGCTTAGAAGGGGGGATTTCCAGGGGCTACACCTTC.

The rearrangement joins TRBV7-2 to TRBJ2-7; 11 bases are a match to TRBD2. With V trimmed by 5 bases and J by 2 bases, 2 bases remained unmatched. Germline loops: CDR1 SGHTA, CDR2 FQGNSA. The CDR3 is 14 residues long. CDR3 sequence: CASSVSGGAYEQYF. The CDR3 DNA sequence: TGTGCCAGCAGCGTTAGCGGGGGGGCCTACGAGCAGTACTTC.

The count of this clone is one. The chain uses TRBV4-1 and TRBJ2-7, with unresolved D. The CDR3 is 13 residues long. CDR1 is MGHRA, CDR2 YSYEKL, per germline. V lost 0 bases to trimming and J lost 3 bases, with 6 bases between them. CDR3 protein: CASSQEPNYEQYF. The CDR3 nucleotides read TGCGCCAGCAGCCAAGAGCCCAACTACGAGCAGTACTTC.

The V and J genes are TRBV6-5 and TRBJ1-1, with TRBD1 matching over 8 bases. After removal of 4 bases from V and 1 base from J, the junction contained 2 bases not matched to a gene. This CDR3 is built from 14 residues. CDR1 MNHEY and CDR2 SVGAGI come from the germline V gene. CDR3 protein: CASSFGTGNTEAFF. DNA of the CDR3: TGTGCCAGCAGTTTTGGGACAGGGAACACTGAAGCTTTCTTT.

CDR3 sequence reads: CASRGSAGGVTGELFF. The CDR3 nucleotides read TGTGCCAGCCGCGGTAGTGCGGGAGGGGTCACCGGGGAGCTGTTTTTT. The rearrangement uses TRBV25-1 and TRBJ2-2; 9 nucleotides match TRBD2. The length of the CDR3 is 16 residues. CDR1 is MGHDK and CDR2 is SYGVNS in the germline V gene. With V trimmed by 8 bases and J by 4 bases, 11 bases remained unmatched.

The V call is TRBV10-2, the J call TRBJ2-1; TRBD2 might be the D (5 bases). The length of the CDR3 is 11 residues. Trimming shortened V by 2 bases and J by 14 bases, and 10 bases separated the two germline ends. The V gene's germline CDR1 is WSHSY and CDR2 SAAADI. For the CDR3, the DNA is TGCGCCAGCAGTGAGAGGGTAGCGAAGTTCTTC. This codes for CASSERVAKFF.